The rows below give T cell receptor beta chains drawn from one sample of a study of cytomegalovirus exposure and HLA in healthy donors. Profiling relied on immunoSEQ multiplex PCR, and the TCRdb table lists in-frame clones only, not all of them. Here the sample table reports 95,000 to 150,000 clones. Sequenced input: PBMCs. The receptor set was obtained from a man aged 35 to 55 in good health and CMV-seronegative. CDR3s include the opening cysteine and the closing phenylalanine or tryptophan. D genes are given only for firm matches.

j_call,cdr3_length,d_call,v_call,cdr3_aa,cdr3_nt
TRBJ1-4,15,NA,TRBV5-1,CASSLGQLSNEKLFF,TGCGCCAGCAGCTTGGGACAGCTGTCTAATGAAAAACTGTTTTTT
TRBJ1-2,20,TRBD1,TRBV7-7,CASSLVSGPGTGGTLAGYTF,TGTGCTAGCAGCTTAGTTTCTGGGCCCGGGACAGGGGGCACACTTGCTGGCTACACCTTC
TRBJ2-2,16,NA,TRBV10-3,CAIPKSTTKNTGELFF,TGTGCCATCCCAAAGAGCACCACGAAGAACACCGGGGAGCTGTTTTTT
TRBJ1-2,12,TRBD1,TRBV11-2,CASSQQGFGYTF,TGTGCCAGCAGCCAACAGGGGTTTGGCTACACCTTC
TRBJ2-5,10,NA,TRBV30,CACRGETQYF,TGTGCCTGCCGCGGAGAGACCCAGTACTTC
TRBJ2-7,13,NA,TRBV6-4,CASSELPTTEQYF,TGTGCCAGCAGTGAGCTCCCCACTACCGAGCAGTACTTC
TRBJ1-2,14,TRBD1,TRBV7-2,CASSLVQGARGYTF,TGTGCCAGCAGCTTAGTGCAGGGGGCGCGAGGCTACACCTTC
TRBJ2-1,15,TRBD1,TRBV5-1,CASSLGQGGNNEQFF,TGCGCCAGCAGCTTGGGACAGGGCGGCAACAATGAGCAGTTCTTC
TRBJ1-4,14,NA,TRBV6-1,CASSETGLGEKLFF,TGTGCCAGCAGTGAAACAGGGCTGGGGGAAAAACTGTTTTTT
TRBJ2-5,14,NA,TRBV7-8,CASSAAGGIETQYF,TGTGCCAGCAGCGCTGCAGGGGGGATTGAGACCCAGTACTTC
TRBJ2-3,12,NA,TRBV27,CASSHSTDTQYF,TGTGCCAGCAGTCATAGCACAGATACGCAGTATTTT
TRBJ2-3,15,TRBD2,TRBV12-5,CASGTEGGRADTQYF,TGTGCTAGTGGCACGGAGGGAGGGAGGGCAGATACGCAGTATTTT
TRBJ1-2,14,NA,TRBV19,CASSIRTANYGYTF,TGTGCCAGTAGCATTCGCACGGCTAACTATGGCTACACCTTC
TRBJ2-4,16,TRBD1,TRBV6-6,CASSQQRTGWENIQYF,TGTGCCAGCAGCCAGCAGCGGACAGGGTGGGAGAACATTCAGTACTTC
TRBJ1-1,15,TRBD1,TRBV5-1,CASSDAQGENTEAFF,TGCGCCAGCAGCGACGCCCAGGGGGAGAACACTGAAGCTTTCTTT
TRBJ2-3,15,TRBD1,TRBV6-5,CASSYSTGGADTQYF,TGTGCCAGCAGTTACTCGACAGGGGGCGCAGATACGCAGTATTTT
TRBJ2-1,14,TRBD2,TRBV10-1,CASSGLEGPHEQFF,TGCGCCAGCAGCGGACTAGAAGGCCCCCATGAGCAGTTCTTC
TRBJ2-7,15,NA,TRBV5-1,CASSLAQGFVYEQYF,TGCGCCAGCAGCTTGGCCCAGGGTTTTGTCTACGAGCAGTACTTC
TRBJ1-1,14,TRBD1,TRBV28,CASSSQGAPRGAFF,TGTGCCAGCAGTTCGCAGGGGGCGCCGCGGGGAGCTTTCTTT
TRBJ2-7,14,TRBD2,TRBV28,CASHYRGGPYEQYF,TGTGCCAGTCACTACCGGGGAGGGCCCTACGAGCAGTACTTC
TRBJ2-7,15,TRBD1,TRBV4-2,CASSQADRANYEQYF,TGTGCCAGCAGCCAAGCCGACAGGGCTAACTACGAGCAGTACTTC
TRBJ2-2,16,NA,TRBV27,CASSIGTFEGTGELFF,TGTGCCAGCAGTATCGGGACTTTCGAAGGCACCGGGGAGCTGTTTTTT
TRBJ2-5,14,NA,TRBV2,CASVSGQGQETQYF,TGTGCCAGCGTCTCCGGGCAGGGACAAGAGACCCAGTACTTC
TRBJ2-2,16,TRBD2,TRBV5-8,CASSTGTSANTGELFF,TGTGCCAGCAGCACCGGGACTAGCGCCAACACCGGGGAGCTGTTTTTT
TRBJ2-1,18,TRBD2,TRBV5-1,CASSLGTSGRVLRNEQFF,TGCGCCAGCAGCTTGGGAACTAGCGGGAGAGTACTGAGGAATGAGCAGTTCTTC
TRBJ2-3,13,NA,TRBV29-1,CSVTGRLGDTQYF,TGCAGCGTTACAGGCAGGCTCGGGGATACGCAGTATTTT
TRBJ2-4,17,NA,TRBV7-9,CASSPPGSALAKNIQYF,TGTGCCAGCAGCCCCCCCGGGTCCGCCCTAGCCAAAAACATTCAGTACTTC
TRBJ1-1,14,NA,TRBV27,CAKHLGRVNTEAFF,TGTGCCAAGCACCTGGGCAGGGTAAACACTGAAGCTTTCTTT
TRBJ1-4,16,NA,TRBV2,CASSSPGVWTNEKLFF,TGTGCCAGCAGTTCACCAGGGGTTTGGACTAATGAAAAACTGTTTTTT
TRBJ2-3,13,NA,TRBV19,CASNRRGTDTQYF,TGTGCCAGTAACCGGCGGGGCACAGATACGCAGTATTTT
TRBJ2-5,18,TRBD1,TRBV6-8,CASSLRGPPGVGQETQYF,TGTGCCAGCAGCCTTAGGGGGCCGCCCGGTGTTGGCCAAGAGACCCAGTACTTC
TRBJ2-1,18,TRBD2,TRBV7-2,CASSLRLAGATGYNEQFF,TGTGCCAGCAGCTTACGGCTAGCGGGAGCGACAGGCTACAATGAGCAGTTCTTC
TRBJ1-1,14,TRBD1,TRBV6-5,CASSYTGGITEAFF,TGTGCCAGCAGTTACACAGGGGGAATCACTGAAGCTTTCTTT
TRBJ1-2,13,NA,TRBV18,CASSPDINYGYTF,TGTGCCAGCTCACCGGACATTAACTATGGCTACACCTTC
TRBJ2-7,16,TRBD2,TRBV7-9,CASSLERSSGSYEQYF,TGTGCCAGCAGCTTAGAGAGGTCTAGCGGGAGCTACGAGCAGTACTTC
TRBJ1-5,13,NA,TRBV7-6,CASSLGVNQPQHF,TGTGCCAGCAGCTTAGGAGTAAATCAGCCCCAGCATTTT
TRBJ1-1,15,NA,TRBV5-6,CASSFQLTANTEAFF,TGTGCCAGCAGCTTCCAATTGACAGCGAACACTGAAGCTTTCTTT
TRBJ2-5,15,TRBD2,TRBV2,CASNYGLVGEETQYF,TGTGCCAGCAATTATGGACTAGTGGGGGAAGAGACCCAGTACTTC
TRBJ2-1,16,NA,TRBV11-3,CASSFLTSVSYNEQFF,TGTGCCAGCAGCTTTCTGACATCCGTCTCCTACAATGAGCAGTTCTTC
TRBJ1-5,16,TRBD1,TRBV6-5,CASSYSDTGETQPQHF,TGTGCCAGCAGTTACTCGGATACAGGGGAAACTCAGCCCCAGCATTTT
TRBJ2-5,14,NA,TRBV5-4,CASTKVGSGETQYF,TGTGCCAGCACCAAGGTGGGGTCGGGGGAGACCCAGTACTTC
TRBJ2-7,14,TRBD1,TRBV15,CATALDRGLYEQYF,TGTGCCACCGCCCTGGACAGGGGGCTCTACGAGCAGTACTTC
TRBJ1-1,16,NA,TRBV9,CASSARAPTVHTEAFF,TGTGCCAGCAGCGCGAGGGCCCCGACCGTTCACACTGAAGCTTTCTTT
TRBJ1-4,14,TRBD1,TRBV6-5,CASSTDRGGEKLFF,TGTGCCAGCAGTACAGACAGGGGAGGAGAAAAACTGTTTTTT
TRBJ2-5,14,TRBD1,TRBV6-5,CASRRQGAEETQYF,TGTGCCAGCAGGCGACAGGGGGCTGAGGAGACCCAGTACTTC
TRBJ2-7,13,NA,TRBV5-5,CASSLAYGYEQYF,TGTGCCAGCAGCTTGGCCTATGGCTACGAGCAGTACTTC
TRBJ2-1,14,NA,TRBV5-1,CASSLMGLGDEQFF,TGCGCCAGCAGCTTGATGGGGCTTGGGGATGAGCAGTTCTTC
TRBJ1-5,15,TRBD1,TRBV2,CASSEDRVGRQPQHF,TGTGCCAGCAGTGAGGACAGGGTAGGAAGACAGCCCCAGCATTTT
TRBJ2-7,14,NA,TRBV6-5,CASSIFRGRYEQYF,TGTGCCAGCAGTATTTTCAGGGGCCGCTACGAGCAGTACTTC
TRBJ1-5,16,NA,TRBV5-6,CASSSNRLDRYQPQHF,TGTGCCAGCAGCTCAAACCGACTCGATCGGTATCAGCCCCAGCATTTT
TRBJ2-3,16,TRBD2,TRBV7-2,CASRKTSGRALDTQYF,TGTGCCAGCAGGAAGACTAGCGGGAGGGCCCTGGATACGCAGTATTTT
TRBJ2-1,16,TRBD2,TRBV5-1,CASSAGTSGTDNEQFF,TGCGCCAGCAGCGCCGGGACTAGCGGGACCGACAATGAGCAGTTCTTC
TRBJ1-4,14,NA,TRBV6-6,CASSRGQTNEKLFF,TGTGCCAGCAGTAGAGGACAGACTAATGAAAAACTGTTTTTT
TRBJ2-5,14,NA,TRBV6-5,CASSRSAARETQYF,TGTGCCTCCTCGCGGTCGGCAGCCCGAGAGACCCAGTACTTC
TRBJ2-7,16,TRBD2,TRBV4-1,CASSHGRASGHYEQYF,TGCGCCAGCAGCCACGGCAGGGCTAGCGGTCACTACGAGCAGTACTTC